Listed here are 5 T cell receptor beta chains from one sample, sequenced in a study of PD-L1 blockade in urothelial cancer. The time point denotes: pretreatment peripheral blood. Sequencing used immunoSEQ multiplex PCR; TCRdb keeps in-frame clones, though not all of them. The sample holds tens of thousands of clones; 75% to 85% are singletons and the top ten take around 5.4%. The specimen comprised PBMCs, sampled around atezolizumab (anti-PD-L1) treatment. The receptor set was obtained from a man aged 70 or older with urothelial cancer.

The chain is built from TRBV7-9 and TRBJ1-1; 10 bases fit TRBD1. From germline, CDR1 is SEHNR and CDR2 FQNEAQ (reference sequence). This CDR3 has 16 amino acids. Trimming cost V 3 bases and J 1 base; bases outside gene matches: 5. The CDR3 here is CASSFGGDRGNTEAFF. The CDR3 nucleotides read TGTGCCAGCAGCTTCGGGGGGGACAGGGGGAACACTGAAGCTTTCTTT.

This clone was detected only once. The chain employs TRBV5-1 and TRBJ2-5, with D perhaps matching TRBD2 (7 bases). Per germline, CDR1 SGHRS and CDR2 YFSETQ. Trimming took 0 bases from V and 4 from J, leaving 16 bases between them. This CDR3 spans 16 amino acids. CDR3 DNA: TGCGCCAGCAGCTTGGATGGGGGGGCCGTGGGAGAGACCCAGTACTTC. This translates into CASSLDGGAVGETQYF.

V usage is TRBV30 and J usage is TRBJ1-1, with a tentative D call TRBD1 (5 bases). Trimming stripped 7 bases from V and 5 bases from J, with 11 bases between. Germline assignment: CDR1 GTSNPN and CDR2 SVGIG (reference sequence). This CDR3 comprises 11 residues. CDR3 sequence (DNA): TGTGCCTACGGGGGGGAGACTGAAGCTTTCTTT. Translation gives CAYGGETEAFF.

This chain connects TRBV27 to TRBJ2-1, with D maybe TRBD2 (6 bases). Germline V lookup: CDR1 MNHEY, CDR2 SMNVEV (reference sequence). V lost 5 bases, J lost 0 bases, and 11 bases lay in between. CDR3 length: 15 residues. Written as DNA, the CDR3 is TGTGCCAGCAGTCGTAGCGGAGGCTCCTACAATGAGCAGTTCTTC. Protein sequence: CASSRSGGSYNEQFF.

V gene TRBV10-1 combines with J gene TRBJ1-1; D is unclear. V dropped 6 bases and J dropped 0 bases, with 8 bases sitting between them. This CDR3 contains 13 residues. Germline loops: CDR1 WNHNN, CDR2 SYGVQD (reference sequence). The CDR3 nucleotides read TGCGCCAGCAGCCTGGCTTTGAACACTGAAGCTTTCTTT. Translating it yields CASSLALNTEAFF.